The source of this T cell receptor beta chain is a study of blood T cell repertoires in COVID-19. Study background: From the United States, Italy and Spain came samples of acute and convalescent COVID-19.

Data came from immunoSEQ multiplex PCR; TCRdb stores just in-frame clones and leaves some out. The table includes 150,000 to 200,000 clones, roughly 84% detected once. Seattle participants joined during active infection and were tracked over time. The ends were cut back, 0 bases at V and 2 bases at J, with 8 bases in the middle. CDR1 and CDR2 (germline): GTSNPN, SVGIG (reference sequence). This CDR3 has 13 amino acids. The source of this sequence is a woman in her 70s with COVID-19, enrolled during active disease. The sequencing sample was made of peripheral blood. V gene TRBV30 combines with J gene TRBJ2-7, with D unresolved. CDR3 residues: CAWSVNTAYEQYF. The CDR3 DNA is TGTGCCTGGAGTGTGAACACAGCCTACGAGCAGTACTTC.